The 31 T cell receptor beta chains below were found in one sample sequenced in a study of T cells in Graves' hyperthyroidism and ophthalmopathy. Regions amplified from RNA transcripts were the TCR beta CDR3 regions. First-round RT-PCR targeting the TCR CDR3 was performed with the HTBI primer set. Using its own MiXCR run on the multiplex PCR reads, TCRdb lists one record per CDR3 protein. The table includes about half a million distinct CDR3 sequences, 20% to 25% detected once. Sequences were obtained from blood. Receptors were obtained from a man in his late teens or twenties with Graves' hyperthyroidism.

This clonotype was detected a few times. This chain connects TRBV24-1 to TRBJ2-7; no definite D call. The CDR3 length is 12 residues. The V gene's germline CDR1 is KGHDR and CDR2 SFDVKD. V lost 5 bases and J 10 bases, leaving 14 bases between the germline ends. This CDR3 is CATSGVAPEQYF. The CDR3 DNA follows: TGTGCCACCAGTGGGGTCGCCCCTGAACAGTACTTC.

This clonotype was seen at least ten times. This chain connects TRBV20-1 to TRBJ2-7; D is unclear. CDR3 length: 14 residues. From germline, CDR1 is DFQATT and CDR2 SNEGSKA (reference sequence). V was cut by 0 bases and J by 5 bases, with 14 bases left in between. This CDR3 reads CSARDPTVRDEQYF. The CDR3 DNA reads TGCAGTGCTAGAGACCCGACCGTCCGAGACGAGCAGTACTTC.

The V and J genes are TRBV27 and TRBJ1-5, with 7 bases fitting TRBD1. Germline lookup yields CDR1 MNHEY and CDR2 SMNVEV (reference sequence). Trimming cost V 4 bases and J 6 bases; bases outside gene matches: 6. The CDR3 contains 14 residues. The CDR3 DNA reads TGTGCCAGCAGTTGGGACAGACGTAGTCAGCCCCAGCATTTT. Translating gives CASSWDRRSQPQHF.

This clonotype has only a few counts. This rearrangement joins TRBV6-5 to TRBJ2-3; D remains ambiguous. V was shortened by 8 bases and J by 0 bases, with 24 bases between the two germline ends. The germline CDR1 and CDR2 sequences are MNHEY and SVGAGI. This CDR3 has 18 residues. This CDR3 reads CASPPRVPVIVSTDTQYF. The CDR3 DNA follows: TGTGCCAGCCCCCCCCGGGTACCGGTAATCGTTAGCACAGATACGCAGTATTTT.

V is TRBV15 and J is TRBJ1-2; no definite D call. The CDR3 totals 15 residues. Germline V gene data show CDR1 as LNHNV and CDR2 as YYDKDF (reference sequence). V lost 0 bases and J lost 4, with 12 bases in between. DNA of the CDR3: TGTGCCACCAGCAGAGATCTCATGGAGATCTATGGCTACACCTTC. Protein product: CATSRDLMEIYGYTF. Variable domain in full (rest from reference TRBV15 and TRBJ1-2): DAMVIQNPRYQVTQFGKPVTLSCSQTLNHNVMYWYQQKSSQAPKLLFHYYDKDFNNEADTPDNFQSRRPNTSFCFLDIRSPGLGDTAMYLCATSRDLMEIYGYTFGSGTRLTVV.

This clonotype was detected many times. The chain joins TRBV5-1 to TRBJ2-7; D is unclear. Germline values: CDR1 SGHRS, CDR2 YFSETQ. V was shortened by 4 bases and J by 4 bases, with 12 bases between the two germline ends. The CDR3 covers 13 residues. CDR3 residues: CASSVVRSYEQYF. CDR3 nucleotide sequence: TGCGCCAGCAGCGTGGTAAGAAGTTACGAGCAGTACTTC. Using reference TRBV5-1 and TRBJ2-7 for the parts outside the CDR3, the full variable domain is KAGVTQTPRYLIKTRGQQVTLSCSPISGHRSVSWYQQTPGQGLQFLFEYFSETQRNKGNFPGRFSGRQFSNSRSEMNVSTLELGDSALYLCASSVVRSYEQYFGPGTRLTVT.

This clonotype occurred a few times. The chain is built from TRBV10-3 and TRBJ1-5, with 7 bases lining up with TRBD1. The CDR3 spans 17 residues. V was pared by 8 bases and J by 1 base, with 14 bases of the junction left unmatched. Germline-derived CDR1 and CDR2 are ENHRY and SYGVKD. CDR3 region: CAIGRQGGMGSNQPQHF. The CDR3 DNA reads TGTGCCATCGGAAGACAGGGAGGGATGGGAAGCAATCAGCCCCAGCATTTT.

This clonotype has ten or more counts. The V and J genes are TRBV7-8 and TRBJ1-4; TRBD1 aligns across 7 bases. V trimming: 1 base; J trimming: 6 bases; junction bases outside the gene matches: 5. From germline, CDR1 is SGHVS and CDR2 FQNEAQ. The CDR3 sequence is 15 residues long. The CDR3: CASSLVQGSYEKLFF. Written as DNA, the CDR3 is TGTGCCAGCAGCTTAGTACAGGGGTCCTATGAAAAACTGTTTTTT.

This clonotype was counted at least ten times. The chain joins TRBV7-2 to TRBJ1-1; 9 bases are a match to TRBD1. The V and J ends lost 0 bases and 1 base, in that order; junction bases with no gene match: 3. Germline V gene data show CDR1 as SGHTA and CDR2 as FQGNSA. The CDR3 runs 16 residues. The CDR3 sequence: CASSLAGTGSNTEAFF. CDR3 nucleotides: TGTGCCAGCAGCTTAGCAGGGACAGGGTCGAACACTGAAGCTTTCTTT.

Remarks on this clonotype: The junction does not match germline at one end; this may be a read error. The chain joins TRBV5-1 to TRBJ1-3; D not certain. The CDR3 runs to 15 residues. Per germline, CDR1 SGHRS and CDR2 YFSETQ. In nucleotides, the CDR3 is TGCGTCAGCAGCAGTGCGGGAAATACTGGAAACACCATATATTTT. Amino acid sequence: CVSSSAGNTGNTIYF.

This clonotype was observed at least ten times. The chain couples TRBV27 to TRBJ1-5; TRBD1 matches at 8 bases. V dropped 5 bases and J dropped 6; count of bases not matched to a gene: 6. The CDR3 has 14 amino acids. Germline CDR1 reads MNHEY; CDR2 reads SMNVEV (reference sequence). DNA for the CDR3: TGTGCCAGCAGTCTAGGACAGGGCTCTCAGCCCCAGCATTTT. Translated: CASSLGQGSQPQHF.

This clonotype was observed at least ten times. The V gene is TRBV12-3 or TRBV12-4, the J gene TRBJ2-7; the D gene is possibly TRBD1 (6 bases). V was trimmed by 7 bases and J by 2 bases, leaving 15 bases between them. The CDR3 extends over 14 amino acids. The CDR3, as DNA: TGTGCCAGCACCCAGGGCCAGGGGACCTACGAGCAGTACTTC. Its translation is CASTQGQGTYEQYF.

The V and J genes are TRBV12-3 or TRBV12-4 and TRBJ2-5, with D hard to call. Trimming took off 5 bases at V and 6 bases at J, with 16 bases between the two ends. The CDR3 covers 14 residues. The CDR3 loop reads CASSLPNSFKTQYF. The DNA of the CDR3 is TGTGCCAGCAGTCTACCCAACAGTTTCAAGACCCAGTACTTC.

This clonotype was observed at least ten times. J is TRBJ2-7 and V is TRBV20-1; D might be TRBD2 (7 bases). The CDR3 has 13 amino acids. V was cut by 5 bases and J by 0 bases, with 11 bases left in between. Germline-derived CDR1 and CDR2 are DFQATT and SNEGSKA (reference sequence). CDR3 protein: CSAGGGSSYEQYF. The DNA for the CDR3 is TGCAGTGCTGGCGGGGGCAGCTCCTACGAGCAGTACTTC.

This clonotype has a handful of counts. The J gene is TRBJ2-7, the V gene TRBV6-1, with a weak D call TRBD2 (6 bases). V gave up 5 bases and J gave up 2 bases, with 10 bases separating them. The germline V gene has CDR1 MNHNS and CDR2 SASEGT. CDR3 size: 13 residues. The CDR3 here is CASSRDFPYEQYF. The CDR3 coding sequence is TGTGCCAGCAGTCGGGACTTCCCCTACGAGCAGTACTTC.

This clonotype came up many times. The V call is TRBV30, the J call TRBJ1-2; 10 nucleotides agree with TRBD1. Germline lookup yields CDR1 GTSNPN and CDR2 SVGIG (reference sequence). CDR3 length: 12 residues. The V and J ends lost 5 bases and 7 bases, in that order; junction bases with no gene match: 4. Here the CDR3 reads CAWFRDRGGYTF. The CDR3 region has the DNA TGTGCCTGGTTCCGGGACAGGGGTGGCTACACCTTC.

This clonotype was seen repeatedly, ten times or more. V is TRBV6-1 and J is TRBJ2-7, with TRBD1 matching 10 bases. The germline V gene encodes CDR1 MNHNS and CDR2 SASEGT. V lost 6 bases to trimming and J lost 5 bases; unmatched junction nucleotides: 7. The CDR3 totals 14 residues. The chain's CDR3 is CASRGQGVSHEQYF. The CDR3 coding sequence is TGTGCCAGCAGAGGACAGGGGGTATCCCACGAGCAGTACTTC.

This clonotype appeared many times. V is TRBV12-3 or TRBV12-4 and J is TRBJ2-2, with 7 bases fitting TRBD1. CDR3 size: 16 residues. With 6 bases clipped from V and 6 bases from J, the junction kept 13 bases outside the gene matches. The CDR3 region is CASSEPVTGYPGELFF. DNA for the CDR3: TGTGCCAGCAGCGAACCCGTGACAGGGTATCCCGGGGAGCTGTTTTTT.

There are many counts of this clonotype. V gene TRBV29-1 combines with J gene TRBJ1-1; no definite D call. The germline V gene has CDR1 SQVTM and CDR2 ANQGSEA. Trimming left V 8 bases short and J 0 bases short, with 7 bases between. This CDR3 contains 11 residues. CDR3 loop: CSLLMNTEAFF. The CDR3 DNA is TGCAGCCTTCTAATGAACACTGAAGCTTTCTTT.

The chain carries TRBV5-1 and TRBJ2-7; 12 bases agree with TRBD2. CDR3 length: 18 amino acids. V shed 3 bases and J 4 bases; nucleotides not matched to a gene: 14. Germline V CDR1 and CDR2: SGHRS, YFSETQ. CDR3 residues: CASSYPGSSGGAVYEQYF. The CDR3 DNA reads TGCGCCAGCAGCTATCCTGGCTCTAGCGGGGGGGCCGTTTACGAGCAGTACTTC. Looking up the rest from reference TRBV5-1 and TRBJ2-7 gives the full variable domain: KAGVTQTPRYLIKTRGQQVTLSCSPISGHRSVSWYQQTPGQGLQFLFEYFSETQRNKGNFPGRFSGRQFSNSRSEMNVSTLELGDSALYLCASSYPGSSGGAVYEQYFGPGTRLTVT.

This clonotype was counted between two and nine times. The V gene is TRBV20-1, the J gene TRBJ1-5; D may be TRBD1 (5 bases). V shed 7 bases and J shed 3 bases, with 16 bases lying between them. CDR1 and CDR2 (germline): DFQATT, SNEGSKA (reference sequence). The CDR3 sequence is 14 residues long. DNA for the CDR3: TGCAGTGTGACCCCCCCGGGGACCAATCAGCCCCAGCATTTT. This encodes CSVTPPGTNQPQHF.

The table lists this clonotype with many counts. V is TRBV12-3 or TRBV12-4 and J is TRBJ2-2, with 11 bases matching TRBD2. CDR3 length: 16 amino acids. V trimming: 5 bases; J trimming: 4 bases; junction bases outside the gene matches: 6. The CDR3 DNA reads as TGTGCCAGCAGTCCGACTAGCGGGGCGGGCACCGGGGAGCTGTTTTTT. Translated, it gives CASSPTSGAGTGELFF.

This clonotype was counted at least ten times. The chain carries TRBV28 and TRBJ2-3, with D maybe TRBD1 (6 bases). Trimming removed 10 bases from V and 1 base from J, with 15 bases in between. The CDR3 length is 14 residues. The germline CDR1 and CDR2 sequences are MDHEN and SYDVKM. The CDR3 DNA reads TGTGCCACCGTAAACAGGGCCGGCACAGATACGCAGTATTTT. Translated, it gives CATVNRAGTDTQYF.

This clonotype has only a few counts. The rearrangement links TRBV19 to TRBJ2-2, with D unclear. Germline V lookup: CDR1 LNHDA, CDR2 SQIVND (reference sequence). There are 14 residues in the CDR3. V was shortened by 5 bases and J by 1 base, with 8 bases between the two germline ends. CDR3 nucleotide sequence: TGTGCCAGTAGTCTGGCTGAGAACACCGGGGAGCTGTTTTTT. It is translated as CASSLAENTGELFF.

Ten or more counts support this clonotype. The chain recombines TRBV6-5 with TRBJ1-1, with a weak D call TRBD1 (6 bases). Germline loops: CDR1 MNHEY, CDR2 SVGAGI. The CDR3 has 14 residues. V lost 2 bases, J lost 1 base, and 8 bases lay in between. This chain's CDR3 is CASSYGTRNTEAFF. CDR3 bases: TGTGCCAGCAGTTACGGGACAAGGAACACTGAAGCTTTCTTT.

This clonotype was observed many times. The chain combines TRBV28 with TRBJ2-5; D could derive from TRBD1 or TRBD2 (5 bases each). Germline V CDR1 and CDR2: MDHEN, SYDVKM. The CDR3 consists of 14 residues. Trimming stripped 5 bases from V and 1 base from J, with 11 bases between. Here the CDR3 DNA reads TGTGCCAGCAGTCAGGGACCACTCCAAGAGACCCAGTACTTC. Translating gives CASSQGPLQETQYF.

In its sample, this clonotype was seen many times. The chain combines TRBV28 with TRBJ1-5; D is unclear. The germline CDR1 and CDR2 sequences are MDHEN and SYDVKM. Trimming removed 2 bases at V and 9 bases at J, with 8 bases between. The CDR3 is 12 residues long. This CDR3 reads CASSLQSGPQHF. CDR3 in DNA: TGTGCCAGCAGTTTACAGTCAGGGCCCCAGCATTTT.

This clonotype was detected only a few times. The genes are TRBV28 and TRBJ1-1, with a possible D match to TRBD1 (6 bases). Germline assignment: CDR1 MDHEN and CDR2 SYDVKM. V shed 4 bases and J shed 4 bases, with 22 bases lying between them. This CDR3 is built from 17 residues. CDR3 region: CASSSAGGWGASTEAFF. The CDR3 DNA reads TGTGCCAGCAGTTCAGCGGGTGGGTGGGGGGCGAGCACTGAAGCTTTCTTT.

This clonotype has at least ten counts. This rearrangement joins TRBV29-1 to TRBJ2-5; 13 bases are a match to TRBD2. Germline CDR1 reads SQVTM; CDR2 reads ANQGSEA. The CDR3 has 15 residues. The V and J ends lost 4 bases and 1 base, in that order; junction bases with no gene match: 3. Here the CDR3 reads CSVVGTSGTQETQYF. Written as DNA, the CDR3 is TGCAGCGTTGTTGGGACTAGCGGGACCCAAGAGACCCAGTACTTC.

This clonotype was observed a few times. The chain recombines TRBV3-1 with TRBJ1-5; unclear D gene. V was shortened by 1 base and J by 0 bases, with 7 bases between the two germline ends. This CDR3 has 15 amino acids. Germline CDR1 reads LGHDT; CDR2 reads YNNKEL (reference sequence). The CDR3 here is CASSQGSYSNQPQHF. As DNA, the CDR3 is TGTGCCAGCAGCCAAGGGAGCTATAGCAATCAGCCCCAGCATTTT.

This clonotype was detected a few times. The chain uses TRBV20-1 and TRBJ1-1; no definite D call. Trimming took off 1 base at V and 5 bases at J, with 8 bases between the two ends. Looked up from germline, CDR1 is DFQATT and CDR2 is SNEGSKA (reference sequence). This CDR3 has 12 amino acids. CDR3 region: CSARGRETEAFF. The CDR3 DNA sequence: TGCAGTGCTAGAGGGCGCGAGACTGAAGCTTTCTTT.